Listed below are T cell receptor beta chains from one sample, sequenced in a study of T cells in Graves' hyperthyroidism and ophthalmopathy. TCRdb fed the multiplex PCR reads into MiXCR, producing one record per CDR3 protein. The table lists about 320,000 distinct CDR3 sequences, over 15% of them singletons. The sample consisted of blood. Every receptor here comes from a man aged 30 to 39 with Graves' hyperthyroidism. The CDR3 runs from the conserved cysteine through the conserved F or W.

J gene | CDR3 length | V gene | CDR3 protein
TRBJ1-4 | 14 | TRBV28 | CASSRPGESEKLFF
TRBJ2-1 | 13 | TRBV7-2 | CASSPGPRDEQFF
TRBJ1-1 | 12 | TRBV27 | CASTPPGGPAFF
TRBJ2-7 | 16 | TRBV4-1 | CASSQPAGPPRYEQYF
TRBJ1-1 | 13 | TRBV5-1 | CASSWTLETEAFF
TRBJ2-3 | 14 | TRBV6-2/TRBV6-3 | CASRFGGPLYTQYF
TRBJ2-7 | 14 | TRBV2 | CASTTRDRFYEQYF
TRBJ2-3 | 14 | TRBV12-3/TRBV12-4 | CASSSGTGAGIEYF
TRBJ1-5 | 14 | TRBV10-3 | CAISGTGGGQPQHF
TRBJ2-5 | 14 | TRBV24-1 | CATSDLEGGGTQYF
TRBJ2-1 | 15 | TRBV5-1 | CASSSLGGGYNEQFF
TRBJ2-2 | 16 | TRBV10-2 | CASSDDLGRGTGELFF